A selection of T cell receptor beta chains follows, all from one sample in a study of T cell repertoires in aging, cancer and after chemotherapy. TCRdb used MiXCR to reprocess the multiplex PCR reads, holding one entry per CDR3 protein. Among 10,000 to 13,000 distinct CDR3 sequences, roughly a quarter were seen once, and the ten largest hold 1.5% to 2%. The specimen was blood. The receptors come from a human donor in good health. The CDR3 runs from the conserved cysteine through the conserved F or W. D genes are given only for firm matches. Only part of the rows carry a size: once, few, many, or a class if the clone is expanded.

size | length | J | V | D | CDR3 | DNA
- | 14 | TRBJ1-1 | TRBV7-9 | - | CASSLALGNTEAFF | TGTGCCAGCAGCTTAGCGCTGGGAAACACTGAAGCTTTCTTT
few | 13 | TRBJ1-5 | TRBV15 | - | CATSRFSNQPQHF | TGTGCCACCAGCAGATTCTCTAATCAGCCCCAGCATTTT
medium-sized | 13 | TRBJ2-5 | TRBV7-2 | TRBD2 | CASSLGLAKTQYF | TGTGCCAGCAGCTTAGGACTAGCCAAGACCCAGTACTTC
- | 14 | TRBJ1-1 | TRBV27 | - | CASSLQGPRGLAFF | TGTGCCAGCAGTTTACAGGGACCTCGGGGGTTGGCTTTCTTT
- | 15 | TRBJ1-1 | TRBV6-6 | - | CASSRGTGRNTEAFF | TGTGCCAGCAGTCGAGGGACGGGACGGAACACTGAAGCTTTCTTT
few | 16 | TRBJ1-1 | TRBV4-2 | TRBD1 | CASSQNRGTGDSEAFF | TGTGCCAGCAGCCAGAACCGTGGGACAGGGGATTCTGAAGCTTTCTTT
- | 15 | TRBJ2-3 | TRBV7-9 | - | CASSPTLNQGDTQYF | TGTGCCAGCAGCCCTACCTTAAATCAAGGCGATACGCAGTATTTT
medium-sized | 15 | TRBJ1-6 | TRBV6-5 | TRBD1 | CASSYSWTGVSPLHF | TGTGCCAGCAGTTACTCTTGGACAGGGGTCTCACCCCTCCACTTT
medium-sized | 15 | TRBJ1-1 | TRBV15 | - | CATSRDLWARTEAFF | TGTGCCACCAGCAGAGATCTCTGGGCTAGGACTGAAGCTTTCTTT
- | 13 | TRBJ1-2 | TRBV7-9 | - | CASSLRQADGYTF | TGTGCCAGCAGCCTCAGACAGGCGGATGGCTACACCTTC
- | 15 | TRBJ2-3 | TRBV20-1 | TRBD2 | CSALGTSGRPDTQYF | TGCAGTGCTCTTGGGACTAGCGGACGGCCCGATACGCAGTATTTT
- | 14 | TRBJ2-7 | TRBV20-1 | - | CSAPLVTVSYEQYF | TGCAGTGCCCCCTTGGTTACGGTCTCCTACGAGCAGTACTTC
few | 12 | TRBJ2-3 | TRBV7-2 | - | CASSPRGDTQYF | TGTGCCAGCAGCCCCCGGGGAGATACGCAGTATTTT
few | 15 | TRBJ1-1 | TRBV6-5 | - | CASRPQDRVGTEAFF | TGTGCCAGCAGGCCCCAAGATCGGGTGGGCACTGAAGCTTTCTTT
- | 13 | TRBJ2-7 | TRBV7-3 | - | CASSLKGYYEQYF | TGTGCCAGCAGCTTAAAGGGCTACTACGAGCAGTACTTC
- | 14 | TRBJ2-2 | TRBV6-1 | - | CASSEASRGYRLFF | TGTGCCAGCAGTGAAGCTTCGAGGGGTTATCGGCTGTTTTTT
- | 16 | TRBJ2-3 | TRBV20-1 | TRBD2 | CSAPLLLAGGQDTQYF | TGCAGTGCTCCTCTACTACTAGCGGGGGGGCAAGATACGCAGTATTTT
medium-sized | 13 | TRBJ2-5 | TRBV27 | - | CASSLAASQSQYF | TGTGCCAGCAGTTTAGCGGCTAGTCAGTCCCAGTACTTC
- | 12 | TRBJ2-5 | TRBV5-6 | - | CASSQGWETQYF | TGTGCCAGCAGTCAGGGGTGGGAGACCCAGTACTTC
- | 14 | TRBJ2-7 | TRBV20-1 | - | CSARVQGSGSEQYF | TGCAGTGCTAGAGTTCAGGGTTCGGGATCCGAGCAGTACTTC
- | 15 | TRBJ1-2 | TRBV6-1 | TRBD1 | CASRSPGQGLRGYTF | TGTGCCAGCAGGTCCCCCGGACAGGGGTTGAGGGGCTACACCTTC
medium-sized | 12 | TRBJ2-5 | TRBV29-1 | - | CSVEVQQETQYF | TGCAGCGTTGAGGTACAGCAAGAGACCCAGTACTTC
few | 15 | TRBJ2-7 | TRBV18 | - | CASSPGAGGTYEQYF | TGTGCCAGCTCACCAGGGGCAGGCGGCACCTACGAGCAGTACTTC
medium-sized | 18 | TRBJ2-3 | TRBV7-6 | TRBD2 | CASSLFSGTRVRTDTQYF | TGTGCCAGCAGCTTATTTAGCGGGACCAGAGTACGTACAGATACGCAGTATTTT
once | 13 | TRBJ2-2 | TRBV5-1 | - | CASSRRTGEELFF | TGCGCCAGCAGTCGAAGGACGGGTGAGGAGCTGTTTTTT
- | 15 | TRBJ1-6 | TRBV5-4 | TRBD1 | CASSPAGTENSPLHF | TGTGCCAGCAGCCCAGCCGGGACAGAGAATTCACCCCTCCACTTT
few | 13 | TRBJ1-2 | TRBV12-3/TRBV12-4 | - | CASSSGGAYGYTF | TGTGCCAGCAGTTCCGGTGGGGCTTACGGCTACACCTTC
medium-sized | 14 | TRBJ2-7 | TRBV5-6 | - | CASSLAPQSYEQYF | TGTGCCAGCAGCTTGGCACCCCAATCCTACGAGCAGTACTTC
- | 14 | TRBJ1-3 | TRBV7-9 | TRBD1 | CASSLQGLGNTIYF | TGTGCCAGCAGCCTACAGGGGCTCGGAAACACCATATATTTT
few | 15 | TRBJ2-1 | TRBV5-1 | TRBD1 | CASSLRGQGTTEQFF | TGCGCCAGCAGCTTGCGGGGACAGGGGACAACTGAGCAGTTCTTC
- | 14 | TRBJ2-5 | TRBV28 | - | CASRSGTAEETQYF | TGTGCCAGCAGGTCCGGGACCGCCGAAGAGACCCAGTACTTC
medium-sized | 13 | TRBJ2-1 | TRBV6-5 | - | CASRETGWGEQFF | TGTGCCAGCAGGGAAACAGGGTGGGGTGAGCAGTTCTTC
medium-sized | 13 | TRBJ1-2 | TRBV7-2 | TRBD1 | CASSLLTGGGYTF | TGTGCCAGCAGCTTACTTACAGGGGGCGGCTACACCTTC
- | 17 | TRBJ1-1 | TRBV9 | - | CASSAGPGPTMNTEAFF | TGTGCCAGCAGCGCTGGACCGGGACCGACGATGAACACTGAAGCTTTCTTT
medium-sized | 11 | TRBJ1-2 | TRBV30 | - | CAWSVGSGYTF | TGTGCCTGGAGTGTAGGGAGCGGCTACACCTTC
few | 14 | TRBJ1-1 | TRBV7-2 | - | CASSLWVANTEAFF | TGTGCCAGCAGCTTATGGGTGGCGAACACTGAAGCTTTCTTT
few | 17 | TRBJ2-2 | TRBV7-3 | - | CASSLTAVVANTGELFF | TGTGCCAGCAGCTTAACTGCCGTCGTAGCCAACACCGGGGAGCTGTTTTTT
- | 14 | TRBJ2-7 | TRBV4-1 | - | CASSQMDSTYEQYF | TGCGCCAGCAGCCAGATGGACTCGACCTACGAGCAGTACTTC
- | 15 | TRBJ1-2 | TRBV28 | TRBD1 | CASRRGQGEAYGYTF | TGTGCCAGCAGGCGAGGACAGGGGGAGGCCTATGGCTACACCTTC
- | 13 | TRBJ2-1 | TRBV30 | - | CAWRWGTGNEQFF | TGTGCCTGGAGGTGGGGAACGGGGAATGAGCAGTTCTTC
medium-sized | 13 | TRBJ2-3 | TRBV7-3 | - | CASSADSTDTQYF | TGTGCCAGCAGCGCCGATAGCACAGATACGCAGTATTTT
medium-sized | 14 | TRBJ1-1 | TRBV6-1 | - | CASSDAGVGTEAFF | TGTGCCAGCAGTGATGCAGGGGTCGGCACTGAAGCTTTCTTT
- | 14 | TRBJ2-7 | TRBV11-2 | - | CASSLGDISYEQYF | TGTGCCAGCAGCTTAGGGGACATCTCCTACGAGCAGTACTTC
- | 16 | TRBJ2-3 | TRBV15 | TRBD2 | CATSRELAGARDTQYF | TGTGCCACCAGCAGGGAACTAGCGGGAGCCAGGGATACGCAGTATTTT
few | 16 | TRBJ2-7 | TRBV24-1 | TRBD1 | CATSEGGRGLSYEQYF | TGTGCCACCAGTGAAGGGGGCAGGGGGCTCTCCTACGAGCAGTACTTC
few | 13 | TRBJ2-7 | TRBV20-1 | - | CSARHRDFYEQYF | TGCAGTGCTAGACACAGGGATTTCTACGAGCAGTACTTC
- | 15 | TRBJ2-5 | TRBV5-1 | - | CASSLGGTAEETQYF | TGCGCCAGCAGCTTGGGCGGGACAGCCGAAGAGACCCAGTACTTC
- | 13 | TRBJ2-5 | TRBV30 | - | CAWSTSGGETQYF | TGTGCCTGGAGTACCTCAGGGGGGGAGACCCAGTACTTC
- | 14 | TRBJ1-2 | TRBV5-3 | - | CASSDWDHNYGYTF | TGCGCCAGCAGCGATTGGGACCATAACTATGGCTACACCTTC
few | 13 | TRBJ2-7 | TRBV24-1 | - | CATQVGPDYEQYF | TGTGCCACCCAGGTAGGCCCTGACTACGAGCAGTACTTC
medium-sized | 12 | TRBJ1-2 | TRBV19 | - | CASSIGLDGYTF | TGTGCCAGTAGTATTGGCCTCGATGGTTACACCTTC
- | 15 | TRBJ2-1 | TRBV5-1 | TRBD2 | CASSSGTRSYNEQFF | TGCGCCAGCAGCTCCGGGACTAGGTCCTACAATGAGCAGTTCTTC
few | 14 | TRBJ2-1 | TRBV19 | TRBD2 | CASNPGLAYGEQFF | TGTGCCAGTAACCCGGGACTAGCGTACGGTGAGCAGTTCTTC